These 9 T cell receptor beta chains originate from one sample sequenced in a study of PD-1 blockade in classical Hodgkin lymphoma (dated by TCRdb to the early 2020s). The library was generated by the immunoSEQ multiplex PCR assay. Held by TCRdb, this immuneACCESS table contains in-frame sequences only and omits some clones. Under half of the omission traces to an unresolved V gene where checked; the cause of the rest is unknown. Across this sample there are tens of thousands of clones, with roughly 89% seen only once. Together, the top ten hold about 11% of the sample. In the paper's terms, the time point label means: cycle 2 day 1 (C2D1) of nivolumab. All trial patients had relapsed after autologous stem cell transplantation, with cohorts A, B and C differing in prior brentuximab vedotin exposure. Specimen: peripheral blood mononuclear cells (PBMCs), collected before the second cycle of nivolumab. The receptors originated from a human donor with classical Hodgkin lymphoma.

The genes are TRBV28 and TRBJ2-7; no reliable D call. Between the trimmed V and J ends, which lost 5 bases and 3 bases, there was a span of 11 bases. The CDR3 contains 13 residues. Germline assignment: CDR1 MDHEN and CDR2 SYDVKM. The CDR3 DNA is TGTGCCAGCAGTCCTCACCTCGTCTACGAGCAGTACTTC. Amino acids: CASSPHLVYEQYF.

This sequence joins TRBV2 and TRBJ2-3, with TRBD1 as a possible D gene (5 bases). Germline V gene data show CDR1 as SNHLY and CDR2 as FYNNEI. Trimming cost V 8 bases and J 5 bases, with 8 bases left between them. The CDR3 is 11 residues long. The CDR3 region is CASPQGDTQYF. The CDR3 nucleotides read TGTGCCAGCCCTCAGGGAGATACGCAGTATTTT.

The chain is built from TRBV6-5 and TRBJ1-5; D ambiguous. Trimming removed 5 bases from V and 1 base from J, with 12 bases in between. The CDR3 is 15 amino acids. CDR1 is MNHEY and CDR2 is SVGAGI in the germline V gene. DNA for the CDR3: TGTGCCAGCAGTAAGGCCGGAAGAAGCAATCAGCCCCAGCATTTT. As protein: CASSKAGRSNQPQHF.

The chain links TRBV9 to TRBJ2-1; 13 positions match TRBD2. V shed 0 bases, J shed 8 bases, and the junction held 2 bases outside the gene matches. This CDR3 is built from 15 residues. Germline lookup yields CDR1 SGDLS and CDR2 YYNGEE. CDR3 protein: CASSVGTSGSDEQFF. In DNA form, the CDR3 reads TGTGCCAGCAGCGTAGGGACTAGCGGGAGCGATGAGCAGTTCTTC.

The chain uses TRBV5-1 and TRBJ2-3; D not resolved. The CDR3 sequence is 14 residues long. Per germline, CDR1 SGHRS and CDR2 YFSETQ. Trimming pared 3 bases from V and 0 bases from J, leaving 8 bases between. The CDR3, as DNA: TGCGCCAGCAGCTCGGGCCCTAGCACAGATACGCAGTATTTT. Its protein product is CASSSGPSTDTQYF.

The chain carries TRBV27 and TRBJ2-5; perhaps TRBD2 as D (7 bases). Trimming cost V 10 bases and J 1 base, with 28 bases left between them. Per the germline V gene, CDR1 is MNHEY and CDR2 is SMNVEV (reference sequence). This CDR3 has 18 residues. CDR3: CATARWGLGGGAQETQYF. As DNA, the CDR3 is TGTGCCACTGCCCGCTGGGGGCTAGGGGGAGGGGCCCAAGAGACCCAGTACTTC.

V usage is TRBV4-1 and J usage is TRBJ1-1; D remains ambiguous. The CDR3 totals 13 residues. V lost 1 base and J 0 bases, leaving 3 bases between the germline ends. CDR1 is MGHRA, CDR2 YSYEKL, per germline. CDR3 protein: CASSQVLNTEAFF. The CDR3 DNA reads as TGCGCCAGCAGCCAAGTACTGAACACTGAAGCTTTCTTT.

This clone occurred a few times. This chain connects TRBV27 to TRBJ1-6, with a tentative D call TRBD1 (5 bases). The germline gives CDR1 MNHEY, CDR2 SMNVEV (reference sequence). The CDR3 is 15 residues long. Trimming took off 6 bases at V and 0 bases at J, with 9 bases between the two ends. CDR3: CASRLQGSYNSPLHF. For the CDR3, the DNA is TGTGCCAGCAGGCTGCAGGGCTCCTATAATTCACCCCTCCACTTT.

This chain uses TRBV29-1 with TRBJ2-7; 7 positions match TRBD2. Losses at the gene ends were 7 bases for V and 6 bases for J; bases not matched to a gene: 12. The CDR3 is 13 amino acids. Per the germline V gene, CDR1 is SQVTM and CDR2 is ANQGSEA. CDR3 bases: TGCAGCGCCGGGGGGTACATCAGCGGCGAGCAGTACTTC. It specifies CSAGGYISGEQYF.